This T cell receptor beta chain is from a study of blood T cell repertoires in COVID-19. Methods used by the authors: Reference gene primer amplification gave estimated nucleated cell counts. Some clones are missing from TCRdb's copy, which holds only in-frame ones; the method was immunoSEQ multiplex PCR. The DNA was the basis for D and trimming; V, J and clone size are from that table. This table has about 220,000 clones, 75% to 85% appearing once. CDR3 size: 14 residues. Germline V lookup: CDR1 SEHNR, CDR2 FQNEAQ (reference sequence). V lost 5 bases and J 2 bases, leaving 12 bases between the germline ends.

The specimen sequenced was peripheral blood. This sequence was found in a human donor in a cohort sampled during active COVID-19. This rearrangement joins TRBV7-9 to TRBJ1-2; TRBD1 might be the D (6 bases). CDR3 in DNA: TGTGCCAGCAGCCCTCAGGGGCCCAACTATGGCTACACCTTC. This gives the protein CASSPQGPNYGYTF.